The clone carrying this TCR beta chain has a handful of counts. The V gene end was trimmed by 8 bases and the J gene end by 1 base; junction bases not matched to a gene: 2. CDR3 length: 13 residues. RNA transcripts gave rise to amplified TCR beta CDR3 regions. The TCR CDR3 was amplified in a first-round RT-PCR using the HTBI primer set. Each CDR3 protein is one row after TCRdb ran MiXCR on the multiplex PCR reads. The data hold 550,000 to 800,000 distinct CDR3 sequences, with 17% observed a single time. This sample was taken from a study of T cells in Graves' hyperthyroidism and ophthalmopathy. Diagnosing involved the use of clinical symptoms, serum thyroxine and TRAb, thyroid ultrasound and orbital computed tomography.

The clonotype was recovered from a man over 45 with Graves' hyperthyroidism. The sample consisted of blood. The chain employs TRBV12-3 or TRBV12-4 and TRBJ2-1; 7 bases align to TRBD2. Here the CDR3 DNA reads TGTGCCAGCGGGACTATATCCTACAATGAGCAGTTCTTC. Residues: CASGTISYNEQFF.